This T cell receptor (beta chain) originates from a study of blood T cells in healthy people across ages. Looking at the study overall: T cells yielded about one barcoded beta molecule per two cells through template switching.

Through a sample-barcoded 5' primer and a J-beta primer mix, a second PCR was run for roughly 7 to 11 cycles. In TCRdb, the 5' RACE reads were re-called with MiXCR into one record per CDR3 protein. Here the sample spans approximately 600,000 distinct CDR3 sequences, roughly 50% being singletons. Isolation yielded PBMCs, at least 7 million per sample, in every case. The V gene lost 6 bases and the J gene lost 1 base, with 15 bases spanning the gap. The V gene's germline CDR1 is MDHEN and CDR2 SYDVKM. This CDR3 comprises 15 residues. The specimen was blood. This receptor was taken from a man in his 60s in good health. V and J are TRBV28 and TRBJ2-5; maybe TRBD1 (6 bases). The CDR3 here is CASSTPTGPQETQYF. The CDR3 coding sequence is TGTGCCAGCAGCACCCCCACAGGGCCCCAAGAGACCCAGTACTTC. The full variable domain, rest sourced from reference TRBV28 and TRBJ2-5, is DVKVTQSSRYLVKRTGEKVFLECVQDMDHENMFWYRQDPGLGLRLIYFSYDVKMKEKGDIPEGYSVSREKKERFSLILESASTNQTSMYLCASSTPTGPQETQYFGPGTRLLVL.